Below are 2 T cell receptor beta chains sequenced from a single sample in a study of identical twins. TCRdb re-called the 5' RACE reads through MiXCR, storing one row per CDR3 protein. The sample lists 420,000 or so distinct CDR3 sequences, around a sixth occurring once. Specimen: naive T cells sorted from blood. These receptors were collected from a man between 50 and 59 years old in good health.

This clonotype has only a few counts. This sequence joins TRBV12-3 or TRBV12-4 and TRBJ2-7; no firm D call. There are 13 residues in the CDR3. The V end lost 3 bases, the J end lost 5 bases, and 11 bases lay between the germline ends. CDR3 sequence: CASSFLENHEQYF. The CDR3 DNA reads TGTGCCAGCAGTTTTTTAGAAAACCACGAGCAGTACTTC.

The sample holds many counts of this clonotype. The chain uses TRBV7-8 and TRBJ2-7; D is perhaps TRBD1 (5 bases). CDR1 is SGHVS, CDR2 FQNEAQ, per germline. The V end lost 1 base, the J end lost 3 bases, and 10 bases lay between the germline ends. CDR3 length: 14 residues. CDR3 DNA sequence: TGTGCCAGCAGCTTAGGGAGACAGATCTACGAGCAGTACTTC. Encoded protein: CASSLGRQIYEQYF.